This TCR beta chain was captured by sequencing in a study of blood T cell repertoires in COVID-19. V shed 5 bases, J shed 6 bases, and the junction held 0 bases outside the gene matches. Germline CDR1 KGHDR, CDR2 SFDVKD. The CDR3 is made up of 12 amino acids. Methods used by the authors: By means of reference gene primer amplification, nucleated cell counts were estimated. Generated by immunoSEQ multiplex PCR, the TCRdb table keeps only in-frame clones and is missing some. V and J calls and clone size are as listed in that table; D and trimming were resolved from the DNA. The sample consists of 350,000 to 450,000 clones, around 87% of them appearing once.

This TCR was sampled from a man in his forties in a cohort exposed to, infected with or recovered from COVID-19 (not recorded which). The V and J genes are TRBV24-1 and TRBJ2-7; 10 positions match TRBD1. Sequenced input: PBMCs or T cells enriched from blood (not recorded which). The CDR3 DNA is TGTGCCACCAGTGGGACAGGGGGCGAGCAGTACTTC. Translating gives CATSGTGGEQYF.